Detailed here is one TCR beta chain. The table came from immunoSEQ multiplex PCR; TCRdb's copy has only in-frame clones and leaves some out. The sample has fewer than 50,000 clones; more than 75% are singletons. This specimen comes from a study of OX40 agonist ivuxolimab in advanced cancers. V lost 1 base, J lost 7 bases, and 14 bases lay in between. CDR3 length: 15 amino acids. Germline V lookup: CDR1 SEHNR, CDR2 FQNEAQ (reference sequence). The receptor's source is an adult with an advanced solid tumor such as melanoma, head and neck, liver or kidney cancer. Source: CD4+ or CD8+ T cells sorted from blood, taken in a trial of the OX40 agonist ivuxolimab. The chain recombines TRBV7-9 with TRBJ2-1; TRBD2 might be the D (6 bases). The CDR3 coding sequence is TGTGCCAGCAGCTTAGGGCCGTGGGCGGGGAATGAGCAGTTCTTC. Protein sequence: CASSLGPWAGNEQFF.